This TCR beta chain was captured in a study of T cells in Graves' hyperthyroidism and ophthalmopathy. This clonotype was seen ten or more times. Using RNA transcripts as the source, TCR beta CDR3 regions were amplified. Initially, a first-round RT-PCR of the TCR CDR3 employed the HTBI primer set. TCRdb reprocessed the multiplex PCR reads with MiXCR, giving one entry per CDR3 protein. Of approximately 700,000 distinct CDR3 sequences in the sample, about 16% were seen once. The source of this sequence is a man younger than 30 with Graves' hyperthyroidism. Sequencing used blood.

In nucleotides, the CDR3 is TGCAGTGCTATCCCGGGACTAGCGGGAGTAGAGCAGTTCTTC. Translating gives CSAIPGLAGVEQFF. V and J are TRBV20-1 and TRBJ2-1; TRBD2 aligns across 14 bases. J lost 10 bases, V lost 4 bases, and 6 bases had no gene match. The CDR3 contains 14 residues. Germline V CDR1 and CDR2: DFQATT, SNEGSKA (reference sequence).